The entry below gives a single T cell receptor (beta chain) sequence along with its context. This sample is part of a study of blood T cell repertoires in COVID-19. About the study: The analysed material was cDNA or gDNA that came from T cells, B-cell-depleted T cells, or PBMCs.

How the authors handled the data: Reference gene primer amplification gave nucleated cell count estimates. The repertoire was sequenced with immunoSEQ multiplex PCR; TCRdb's copy has only in-frame clones and lacks some. The D gene and trimming were derived from the DNA, and the V and J assignments and clone size from that table. This sample carries about 98,000 clones, more than 75% of them seen once, and the ten largest clones take about a tenth. The sequencing sample was made of peripheral blood. The receptor was derived from a man aged 45-60 years with acute or convalescent COVID-19.

CDR3 amino acids: CASSSQGDGYTF. Here the CDR3 DNA reads TGTGCCAGCAGTTCACAGGGAGATGGCTACACCTTC. The rearrangement uses TRBV11-3 and TRBJ1-2, with D maybe TRBD1 (6 bases). Germline V gene sequence: CDR1 SGHNT, CDR2 YENEEA. Trimming took off 6 bases at V and 6 bases at J, with 11 bases between the two ends. CDR3 length equals 12 residues.